The rows below give T cell receptor beta chains drawn from one sample of a study of OX40 agonist ivuxolimab in advanced cancers. Clones were sequenced by immunoSEQ multiplex PCR, and TCRdb holds only the in-frame ones, with some missing. The table lists tens of thousands of clones, approximately 84% of them singletons. The specimen was CD4+ or CD8+ T cells sorted from blood, collected in a trial of the OX40 agonist ivuxolimab. Every receptor here comes from an adult with an advanced solid tumor such as melanoma, head and neck, liver or kidney cancer. The CDR3 runs from the conserved cysteine through the conserved F or W. D genes are given only for firm matches. The size field is filled for only some rows; it gives once, few, many or a size class.

V	J	D	size	DNA	CDR3
TRBV11-2	TRBJ2-3	.	.	TGTGCCAGCAGCTTAGATCGATTCCGCCCAGATACGCAGTATTTT	CASSLDRFRPDTQYF
TRBV19	TRBJ2-4	.	.	TGTGCCAGTAGTATTAATCGGGGGTTAGGCATTCAGTACTTC	CASSINRGLGIQYF
TRBV19	TRBJ2-3	TRBD1	.	TGTGCCAGTAGTGAGACAGGGTTCGGGTCAGATACGCAGTATTTT	CASSETGFGSDTQYF
TRBV4-1	TRBJ2-1	TRBD2	.	TGCGCCAGCAGCCAAGATGGTCGGGGGACTAGCGGGATGAATGAGCAGTTCTTC	CASSQDGRGTSGMNEQFF
TRBV7-9	TRBJ1-1	TRBD1	.	TGTGCCAGCAGCCTACAGGGGGCGCGGGACACTGAAGCTTTCTTT	CASSLQGARDTEAFF
TRBV19	TRBJ1-1	.	medium-sized	TGTGCCAGTAGTATAGTCTGGGGTAACACTGAAGCTTTCTTT	CASSIVWGNTEAFF
TRBV10-2	TRBJ2-1	TRBD1	once	TGCGCCAGCAGTAACAGGGGGTCCCACAATGAGCAGTTCTTC	CASSNRGSHNEQFF
TRBV6-1	TRBJ2-3	TRBD2	.	TGTGCCAGCAGTGAAGCCTCCATAGGACTAGCGGGTTTCACAGATACGCAGTATTTT	CASSEASIGLAGFTDTQYF
TRBV2	TRBJ2-1	.	.	TGTGCCAGCAGTCAACTCAGCTCCTACAATGAGCAGTTCTTC	CASSQLSSYNEQFF
TRBV5-6	TRBJ1-2	TRBD1	once	TGTGCCAGCAGCTCCCCTTACTTTGGACAGGGCGGGTATGGCTACACCTTC	CASSSPYFGQGGYGYTF
TRBV10-3	TRBJ2-5	.	.	TGTGCCATTAGAAGCGGTGGGGGCCAAGAGACCCAGTACTTC	CAIRSGGGQETQYF
TRBV28	TRBJ2-2	TRBD2	.	TGTGCCAGCAGGCACGCTAGCGGGAGGGATAACACCGGGGAGCTGTTTTTT	CASRHASGRDNTGELFF
TRBV25-1	TRBJ1-2	.	once	TGTGCCAGCAGGTGGGAAACAATTTTCTATGGCTACACCTTC	CASRWETIFYGYTF
TRBV2	TRBJ2-3	TRBD2	.	TGTGCCAGCATTGTGACTAGCGGGAGAATAGATACGCAGTATTTT	CASIVTSGRIDTQYF
TRBV19	TRBJ2-7	TRBD2	.	TGTGCCAGTAGGAGGACTAGCGAGAGCTCCTACGAGCAGTACTTC	CASRRTSESSYEQYF
TRBV11-2	TRBJ2-2	.	.	TGTGCCAGCAGCCTGGGACATCCGTTAACCGGGGAGCTGTTTTTT	CASSLGHPLTGELFF
TRBV27	TRBJ1-1	.	.	TGTGCCAGCAGTCCCCGGACCCTTGCGGGCACTGAAGCTTTCTTT	CASSPRTLAGTEAFF
TRBV28	TRBJ1-1	.	once	TGTGCCAGCAGTTTCGGGGGCCTGAGCACTGAAGCTTTCTTT	CASSFGGLSTEAFF
TRBV11-3	TRBJ2-3	.	.	TGTGCCAGCAGCTTGACAGATACGCAGTATTTT	CASSLTDTQYF
TRBV6-4	TRBJ1-1	.	.	TGTGCCAGCAGCGGGGGCGGACGCAACACTGAAGCTTTCTTT	CASSGGGRNTEAFF
TRBV2	TRBJ2-7	TRBD2	.	TGTGCCAGCAGTCCCCTAGCGGGGAACTCCTACGAGCAGTACTTC	CASSPLAGNSYEQYF
TRBV28	TRBJ1-5	TRBD1	.	TGTGCCAGCAGTCCGATCCGACAGGGGGTCGGGCAGCCCCAGCATTTT	CASSPIRQGVGQPQHF
TRBV7-9	TRBJ2-3	TRBD2	.	TGTGCCAGCAGCTTATATACAGCGGGGTCCGGGGATACGCAGTATTTT	CASSLYTAGSGDTQYF
TRBV5-4	TRBJ1-2	.	.	TGTGCCAGCAACTCGCCCTCGGGGGGGGGCTACACCTTC	CASNSPSGGGYTF
TRBV11-2	TRBJ2-1	.	.	TGTGCCAGCAGCTTAGCGGAGGCGGTTGAGCAGTTCTTC	CASSLAEAVEQFF
TRBV19	TRBJ1-4	.	.	TGTGCCAGTAGTTGGGCCCTTCGGTCAGCAACTAATGAAAAACTGTTTTTT	CASSWALRSATNEKLFF
TRBV5-1	TRBJ2-3	TRBD2	.	TGCGCCAGCAGCTTGGCGGCTAGCGGGTACGCTAGCACAGATACGCAGTATTTT	CASSLAASGYASTDTQYF
TRBV4-1	TRBJ1-5	.	few	TGCGCCAGCAGCCAAGAAAGCAATCAGCCCCAGCATTTT	CASSQESNQPQHF
TRBV28	TRBJ2-5	TRBD1	.	TGTGCCAGCAGCTCCGGACAGGCACAAGAGACCCAGTACTTC	CASSSGQAQETQYF
TRBV5-4	TRBJ2-3	.	once	TGTGCCAGCAGCTTGGCGGGACCCACAGATACGCAGTATTTT	CASSLAGPTDTQYF
TRBV10-2	TRBJ1-2	.	few	TGCGCCAGCAGTGACACGGCTATCTCACCCTATAACTATGGCTACACCTTC	CASSDTAISPYNYGYTF
TRBV11-1	TRBJ1-1	.	.	TGTGCCAGCAGCTTAGTCAGGGGCACTGAAGCTTTCTTT	CASSLVRGTEAFF
TRBV18	TRBJ2-1	TRBD2	.	TGTGCCAGCTCACTTAGACTAGCGACCAACAATGAGCAGTTCTTC	CASSLRLATNNEQFF
TRBV29-1	TRBJ1-2	.	.	TGCAGCGTTGTGGGGGGCAAGGATGGCTACACCTTC	CSVVGGKDGYTF
TRBV10-3	TRBJ1-1	.	.	TGTGCCATCAGTGACATGATTACGAACACTGAAGCTTTCTTT	CAISDMITNTEAFF
TRBV19	TRBJ1-5	.	.	TGTGCCAGTAGTGACCGGGGGCTAGGTCAGCCCCAGCATTTT	CASSDRGLGQPQHF
TRBV6-1	TRBJ1-1	.	.	TGTGCCAGCGCAGGCGTCGTTACTGAAGCTTTCTTT	CASAGVVTEAFF
TRBV19	TRBJ1-2	.	few	TGTGCCAGTAGTTTGAAAGGCATGGACTATGGCTACACCTTC	CASSLKGMDYGYTF
TRBV28	TRBJ1-1	.	.	TGTGCCAGCGACATAGGGGGGGGAATTGAAGCTTTCTTT	CASDIGGGIEAFF
TRBV4-2	TRBJ2-3	TRBD2	.	TGTGCCAGCAGCCAGGCCCTAGCGGGAGGGAATACGCAGTATTTT	CASSQALAGGNTQYF
TRBV11-3	TRBJ2-1	.	.	TGTGCCAGCAGCTTAGGGAGGGGGTCCTACAATGAGCAGTTCTTC	CASSLGRGSYNEQFF
TRBV28	TRBJ2-3	.	.	TGTGCCAGCAGCACCATAGCGCCACGGGCGCAGTATTTT	CASSTIAPRAQYF
TRBV27	TRBJ2-7	.	.	TGTGCCAGCAGTTTATGGGGAGGGGGCTCCTACGAGCAGTACTTC	CASSLWGGGSYEQYF
TRBV9	TRBJ1-2	.	.	TGTGCCAGCAGCGTAGATTCGGGATATGGCTACACCTTC	CASSVDSGYGYTF
TRBV30	TRBJ1-4	.	.	TGTGCCTGGAGTCCGACAGCAACTAATGAAAAACTGTTTTTT	CAWSPTATNEKLFF
TRBV18	TRBJ2-5	.	.	TGTGCCAGCTCTTCGTATAGGGTGCGAGGAGAGACCCAGTACTTC	CASSSYRVRGETQYF
TRBV6-6	TRBJ2-7	.	.	TGTGCCAGCAGTTTAGGCGGAACCAACTACGAGCAGTACTTC	CASSLGGTNYEQYF
TRBV19	TRBJ1-2	.	few	TGTGCCAGTACCTCTTTTAAGACGGTCTATGGCTACACCTTC	CASTSFKTVYGYTF
TRBV5-4	TRBJ2-7	.	.	TGTGCCAGCAGACCGGACCAAACCGTCTACGAGCAGTACTTC	CASRPDQTVYEQYF